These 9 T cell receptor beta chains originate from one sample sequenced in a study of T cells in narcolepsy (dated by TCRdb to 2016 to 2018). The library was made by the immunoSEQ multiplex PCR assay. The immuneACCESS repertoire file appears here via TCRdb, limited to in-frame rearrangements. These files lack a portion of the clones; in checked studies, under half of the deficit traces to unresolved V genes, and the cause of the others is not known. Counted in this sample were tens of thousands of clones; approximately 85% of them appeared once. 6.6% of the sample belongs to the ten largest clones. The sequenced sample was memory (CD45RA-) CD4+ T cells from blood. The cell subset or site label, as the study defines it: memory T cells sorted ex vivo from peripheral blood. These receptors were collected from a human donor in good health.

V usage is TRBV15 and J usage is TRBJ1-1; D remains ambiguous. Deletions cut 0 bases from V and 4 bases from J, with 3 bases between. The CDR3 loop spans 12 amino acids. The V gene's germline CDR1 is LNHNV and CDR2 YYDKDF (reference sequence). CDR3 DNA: TGTGCCACCAGCAGAGATGTCACTGAAGCTTTCTTT. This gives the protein CATSRDVTEAFF.

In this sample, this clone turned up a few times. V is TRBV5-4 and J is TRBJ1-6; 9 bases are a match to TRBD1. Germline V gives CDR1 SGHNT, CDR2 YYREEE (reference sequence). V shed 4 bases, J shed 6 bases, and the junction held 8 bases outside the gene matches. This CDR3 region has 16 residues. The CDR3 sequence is CASSSSQGAGNSPLHF. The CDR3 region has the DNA TGTGCCAGCAGCAGCTCACAGGGGGCGGGTAATTCACCCCTCCACTTT.

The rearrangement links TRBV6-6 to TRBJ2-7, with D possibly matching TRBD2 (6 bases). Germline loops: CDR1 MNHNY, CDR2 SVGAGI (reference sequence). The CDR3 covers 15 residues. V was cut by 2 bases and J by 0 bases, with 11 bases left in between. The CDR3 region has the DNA TGTGCCAGCAGTTACGGGAGGTGGGTCTCCTACGAGCAGTACTTC. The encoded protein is CASSYGRWVSYEQYF.

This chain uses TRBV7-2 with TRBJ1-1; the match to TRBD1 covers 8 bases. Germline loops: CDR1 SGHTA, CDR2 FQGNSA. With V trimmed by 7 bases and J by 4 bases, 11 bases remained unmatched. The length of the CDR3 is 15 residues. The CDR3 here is CASIRDRGWGTEAFF. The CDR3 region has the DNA TGTGCCAGCATTCGAGACAGGGGATGGGGCACTGAAGCTTTCTTT.

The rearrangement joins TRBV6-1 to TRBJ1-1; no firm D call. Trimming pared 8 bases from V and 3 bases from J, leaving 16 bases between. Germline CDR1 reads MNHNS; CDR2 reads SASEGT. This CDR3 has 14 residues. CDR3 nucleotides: TGTGCCAGCCTAAGTAGGACGGGCGACACTGAAGCTTTCTTT. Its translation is CASLSRTGDTEAFF.

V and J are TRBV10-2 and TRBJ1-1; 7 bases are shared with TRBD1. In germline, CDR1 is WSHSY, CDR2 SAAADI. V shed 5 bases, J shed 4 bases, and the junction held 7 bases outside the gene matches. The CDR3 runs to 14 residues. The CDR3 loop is CASSQTTGSTEAFF. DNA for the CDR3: TGCGCCAGCAGTCAAACGACAGGGTCCACTGAAGCTTTCTTT.

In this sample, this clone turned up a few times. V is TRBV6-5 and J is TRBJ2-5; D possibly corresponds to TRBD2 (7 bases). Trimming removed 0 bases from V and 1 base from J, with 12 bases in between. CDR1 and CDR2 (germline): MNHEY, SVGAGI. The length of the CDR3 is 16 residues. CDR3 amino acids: CASSYSSGGGQETQYF. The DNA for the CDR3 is TGTGCCAGCAGTTACTCGTCGGGGGGCGGCCAAGAGACCCAGTACTTC.

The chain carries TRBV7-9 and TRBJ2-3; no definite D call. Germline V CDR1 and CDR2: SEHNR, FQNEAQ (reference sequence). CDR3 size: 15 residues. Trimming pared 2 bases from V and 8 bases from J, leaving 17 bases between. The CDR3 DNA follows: TGTGCCAGCAGCTTATCTCGACTCCTCTCCGGTACGCAGTATTTT. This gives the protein CASSLSRLLSGTQYF.

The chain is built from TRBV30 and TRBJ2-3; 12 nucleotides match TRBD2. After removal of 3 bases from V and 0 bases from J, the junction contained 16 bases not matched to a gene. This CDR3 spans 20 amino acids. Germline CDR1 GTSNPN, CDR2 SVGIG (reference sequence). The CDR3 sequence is CAWRKMGLAGGFGSTDTQYF. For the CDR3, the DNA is TGTGCCTGGAGGAAGATGGGGCTAGCGGGGGGGTTTGGGAGCACAGATACGCAGTATTTT.